The 31 T cell receptor beta chains below come from one sample, sequenced in a study of cytomegalovirus exposure and HLA in healthy donors. Researchers ran the PCR with 60 Vbeta and 13 Jbeta primers. Only in-frame clones appear in the TCRdb table, and some are missing; sequencing was by immunoSEQ multiplex PCR. The sample has tens of thousands of clones; roughly 72% are singletons. The sequenced sample consisted of PBMCs. Receptor source: a man aged 30 to 39 in good health and CMV-seronegative.

This clone occurred a few times. The chain carries TRBV10-1 and TRBJ1-2; D unclear. Trimming left V 8 bases short and J 3 bases short, with 19 bases between. Germline V gene sequence: CDR1 WNHNN, CDR2 SYGVQD (reference sequence). The CDR3 totals 15 residues. CDR3 sequence reads: CASPPRQSPDYGYTF. DNA for the CDR3: TGCGCCAGCCCACCCAGGCAGTCCCCTGACTATGGCTACACCTTC.

This sequence joins TRBV4-2 and TRBJ2-7; 9 bases are shared with TRBD1. The V segment lost 4 bases and the J segment 0 bases; nucleotides outside the gene matches: 4. CDR3 length: 15 amino acids. Per the germline V gene, CDR1 is LGHNA and CDR2 is YNFKEQ. CDR3 in DNA: TGTGCCAGCAGCCCACGACAGGGGGGCTCCTACGAGCAGTACTTC. Protein sequence: CASSPRQGGSYEQYF.

The chain links TRBV5-8 to TRBJ1-4; D not certain. Trimming removed 0 bases at V and 0 bases at J, with 9 bases between. Germline loops: CDR1 SGHTS, CDR2 YDEGEE. CDR3 length: 16 residues. CDR3 DNA sequence: TGTGCCAGCAGCTTGGTCTCTCGTGCAACTAATGAAAAACTGTTTTTT. Protein product: CASSLVSRATNEKLFF.

The V gene is TRBV7-9, the J gene TRBJ1-2; D unclear. The CDR3 runs to 13 residues. Trimming removed 1 base from V and 6 bases from J, with 9 bases in between. Germline assignment: CDR1 SEHNR and CDR2 FQNEAQ (reference sequence). The CDR3, as DNA: TGTGCCAGCAGCTTAGAACCGGTCCATGGCTACACCTTC. Translated, it gives CASSLEPVHGYTF.

This clone was counted a single time. This chain links TRBV7-3 with TRBJ2-1; 10 bases match TRBD2. V shed 5 bases, J shed 9 bases, and the junction held 10 bases outside the gene matches. The CDR3 consists of 15 residues. Germline values: CDR1 SGHTA, CDR2 FQGTGA. The CDR3 loop is CASSPQLAGYGEQFF. For the CDR3, the DNA is TGTGCCAGCAGCCCTCAACTAGCGGGATACGGTGAGCAGTTCTTC.

The chain combines TRBV7-9 with TRBJ1-2; D not resolved. The ends were cut back, 7 bases at V and 12 bases at J, with 18 bases in the middle. The CDR3 extends over 12 amino acids. In germline, CDR1 is SEHNR, CDR2 FQNEAQ (reference sequence). The CDR3 coding sequence is TGTGCCAGCACCCTAGAAACAGCGGGCCACACCTTC. This codes for CASTLETAGHTF.

This chain connects TRBV19 to TRBJ2-1; 11 nucleotides align to TRBD1. With V trimmed by 10 bases and J by 8 bases, 4 bases remained unmatched. Germline values: CDR1 LNHDA, CDR2 SQIVND (reference sequence). The CDR3 is 12 amino acids. The CDR3 DNA sequence: TGTGCCACCAGGACAGGGGGCCATGAGCAGTTCTTC. Its translation: CATRTGGHEQFF.

This clone came up a few times. The chain has TRBV7-6 and TRBJ1-1; D is unclear. The CDR3 covers 15 residues. Between the trimmed V and J ends, which lost 5 bases and 1 base, there was a span of 14 bases. Germline lookup yields CDR1 SGHVS and CDR2 FNYEAQ. This CDR3 reads CASSVLPRGNTEAFF. CDR3 nucleotides: TGTGCCAGCAGCGTTCTACCACGGGGGAACACTGAAGCTTTCTTT.

This sequence joins TRBV19 and TRBJ1-4; TRBD1 might be the D (5 bases). Per germline, CDR1 LNHDA and CDR2 SQIVND (reference sequence). This CDR3 spans 17 amino acids. Trimming removed 5 bases at V and 5 bases at J, with 21 bases between. The CDR3 region is CASSHRLVAGKNEKLFF. For the CDR3, the DNA is TGTGCCAGTAGTCACAGGCTAGTGGCAGGGAAGAATGAAAAACTGTTTTTT.

The V and J genes are TRBV9 and TRBJ2-5, with 10 positions matching TRBD1. The V gene's germline CDR1 is SGDLS and CDR2 YYNGEE. This CDR3 has 14 amino acids. V gave up 3 bases and J gave up 7 bases; unmatched junction bases: 6. The CDR3 loop reads CASSETGGEGTQYF. The CDR3 DNA reads as TGTGCCAGCAGCGAGACAGGGGGCGAGGGGACCCAGTACTTC.

V is TRBV27 and J is TRBJ1-4, with D uncertain. Germline CDR1 MNHEY, CDR2 SMNVEV (reference sequence). The CDR3 loop spans 13 amino acids. V was trimmed by 3 bases and J by 6 bases, leaving 8 bases between them. The CDR3 spells CASSFRDDEKLFF. DNA of the CDR3: TGTGCCAGCAGTTTCCGGGATGATGAAAAACTGTTTTTT.

The chain uses TRBV7-9 and TRBJ1-2; no firm D call. CDR1 and CDR2 (germline): SEHNR, FQNEAQ (reference sequence). Trimming pared 2 bases from V and 5 bases from J, leaving 12 bases between. The CDR3 is made up of 14 amino acids. The CDR3 protein is CASSLLPSQYGYTF. For the CDR3, the DNA is TGTGCCAGCAGCTTATTACCATCCCAGTATGGCTACACCTTC.

This chain joins TRBV5-1 and TRBJ2-1, with 9 bases fitting TRBD2. The CDR3 spans 17 residues. CDR1 is SGHRS and CDR2 is YFSETQ in the germline V gene. J lost 6 bases, V lost 2 bases, and 12 bases had no gene match. The CDR3 loop reads CASSFNSGSVGGNEQFF. The CDR3 DNA follows: TGCGCCAGCAGCTTCAATAGCGGGAGTGTGGGTGGCAATGAGCAGTTCTTC.

The chain couples TRBV19 to TRBJ1-1; 10 bases match TRBD1. Germline V gene data show CDR1 as LNHDA and CDR2 as SQIVND (reference sequence). Trimming cost V 6 bases and J 5 bases; bases outside gene matches: 15. The CDR3 consists of 17 residues. The CDR3 reads CASRRGQRTGGRTEAFF. As DNA, the CDR3 is TGTGCCAGTAGAAGAGGACAAAGGACAGGGGGAAGGACTGAAGCTTTCTTT.

V is TRBV19 and J is TRBJ1-5; TRBD1 is a possible D gene (6 bases). The CDR3 runs to 17 residues. The germline V gene encodes CDR1 LNHDA and CDR2 SQIVND (reference sequence). Trimming took 0 bases from V and 1 from J, leaving 13 bases between them. The chain's CDR3 is CASSIEGRGVSNQPQHF. The CDR3 nucleotides read TGTGCCAGTAGTATAGAGGGGAGGGGGGTCAGCAATCAGCCCCAGCATTTT.

The chain has TRBV6-5 and TRBJ2-5, with 7 positions matching TRBD2. V gave up 6 bases and J gave up 5 bases; unmatched junction bases: 12. This CDR3 contains 15 residues. Germline CDR1 is MNHEY and CDR2 is SVGAGI. CDR3 nucleotide sequence: TGTGCCAGCAGCCCAGGGACCGGGAGGTGGGAGACCCAGTACTTC. Amino acid sequence: CASSPGTGRWETQYF.

The rearrangement joins TRBV9 to TRBJ2-2, with D possibly matching TRBD1 (6 bases). CDR1 is SGDLS and CDR2 is YYNGEE in the germline V gene. CDR3 length: 16 amino acids. V dropped 1 base and J dropped 0 bases, with 10 bases sitting between them. CDR3: CASSVHRVANTGELFF. The DNA of the CDR3 is TGTGCCAGCAGCGTACACAGGGTCGCGAACACCGGGGAGCTGTTTTTT.

Of note for this clone: The DNA is omitted, as the CDR3 cannot be located on it reliably, and the CDR3 follows TCRdb's listing. The gene calls are TRBV21-1 and TRBJ1-3. TRBV21-1 is a pseudogene locus. With termini counted, the CDR3 has 18 amino acids. This chain's CDR3 is CASSTFLTHWGAGNTIYF.

J is TRBJ1-5 and V is TRBV19; 9 bases align to TRBD1. Germline V gene sequence: CDR1 LNHDA, CDR2 SQIVND (reference sequence). CDR3 length equals 15 residues. J was trimmed by 2 bases and V by 4 bases; bases with no gene match: 3. In DNA, the CDR3 is TGTGCCAGTAGTAGCAGGACAGGGGGCAATCAGCCCCAGCATTTT. Amino acid sequence: CASSSRTGGNQPQHF.

This clone showed up just a few times. The CDR3 loop reads CASSQVYEWTSSGNTIYF. CDR3 bases: TGCGCCAGCAGCCAAGTATACGAATGGACTTCTTCTGGAAACACCATATATTTT. The V call is TRBV4-3, the J call TRBJ1-3; no clear D gene. This CDR3 comprises 18 residues. V shed 1 base and J shed 1 base, with 17 bases lying between them. From germline, CDR1 is LGHNA and CDR2 YSLEER.

The chain couples TRBV29-1 to TRBJ2-1; 9 bases match TRBD2. This CDR3 contains 17 residues. J was trimmed by 0 bases and V by 0 bases; bases with no gene match: 6. Per germline, CDR1 SQVTM and CDR2 ANQGSEA. The CDR3 DNA reads as TGCAGCGTTGAAGATCCTAGCGGGACGAGCTCCTACAATGAGCAGTTCTTC. Translating gives CSVEDPSGTSSYNEQFF.

The gene calls are TRBV7-9 and TRBJ2-2; 10 nucleotides agree with TRBD1. Germline lookup yields CDR1 SEHNR and CDR2 FQNEAQ (reference sequence). CDR3 length: 15 residues. Trimming at V came to 5 bases and at J to 4 bases, leaving 4 bases not matched to a gene. CDR3 sequence: CASSRQGAVTGELFF. CDR3 bases: TGTGCCAGCAGCCGACAGGGGGCTGTCACCGGGGAGCTGTTTTTT.

This sequence joins TRBV27 and TRBJ1-2; 9 bases are a match to TRBD1. This CDR3 comprises 13 residues. Looked up from germline, CDR1 is MNHEY and CDR2 is SMNVEV (reference sequence). V trimming: 5 bases; J trimming: 7 bases; junction bases outside the gene matches: 5. The CDR3 loop is CASSNWTGAGYTF. CDR3 sequence (DNA): TGTGCCAGCAGTAACTGGACAGGGGCTGGCTACACCTTC.

V gene TRBV7-2 combines with J gene TRBJ2-1; 13 nucleotides match TRBD2. The CDR3 consists of 16 residues. V gave up 3 bases and J gave up 7 bases; unmatched junction bases: 6. CDR1 is SGHTA and CDR2 is FQGNSA in the germline V gene. The CDR3 DNA follows: TGTGCCAGCAGCTTGGAGGGACTAGCGGGGAAAAATGAGCAGTTCTTC. It translates to CASSLEGLAGKNEQFF.

CDR3 in DNA: TGTGCCAGCAGCCCGGGGTCCATATACAATGAGCAGTTCTTC. It codes for CASSPGSIYNEQFF. The V and J genes are TRBV5-6 and TRBJ2-1; the D gene is possibly TRBD2 (5 bases). V was pared by 4 bases and J by 4 bases, with 12 bases between. The CDR3 has 14 residues. CDR1 SGHDT and CDR2 YYEEEE come from the germline V gene.

This clone was seen once. The chain carries TRBV10-3 and TRBJ1-1, with D maybe TRBD1 (6 bases). V was cut by 6 bases and J by 1 base, with 12 bases left in between. Per germline, CDR1 ENHRY and CDR2 SYGVKD. This CDR3 region has 14 residues. The CDR3 DNA follows: TGTGCCATCAGATGGGGACACCCGAACACTGAAGCTTTCTTT. It encodes CAIRWGHPNTEAFF.

This chain joins TRBV9 and TRBJ1-2; a possible D gene is TRBD1 (6 bases). Trimming took off 0 bases at V and 4 bases at J, with 10 bases between the two ends. The length of the CDR3 is 14 residues. Germline lookup yields CDR1 SGDLS and CDR2 YYNGEE. The CDR3 DNA reads TGTGCCAGCAGCGTAGCTGAGGACAGCTATGGCTACACCTTC. Translating it yields CASSVAEDSYGYTF.

The sample holds one count of this clone. This rearrangement joins TRBV2 to TRBJ2-7, with 10 bases that match TRBD1. Germline V gives CDR1 SNHLY, CDR2 FYNNEI. This CDR3 spans 16 amino acids. J gave up 1 base and V 5 bases, and 8 bases lay outside the gene matches. CDR3 in DNA: TGTGCCAGCAGTAGGGGGGACAGGGGTAGTTCCTACGAGCAGTACTTC. This encodes CASSRGDRGSSYEQYF.

The chain employs TRBV27 and TRBJ2-7, with 7 bases identical to TRBD1. Per the germline V gene, CDR1 is MNHEY and CDR2 is SMNVEV (reference sequence). This CDR3 contains 14 residues. V lost 0 bases, J lost 2 bases, and 1 base stayed unmatched. This CDR3 reads CASSLSDRAYEQYF. DNA of the CDR3: TGTGCCAGCAGTTTATCTGACAGGGCCTACGAGCAGTACTTC.

This clone appeared a few times. V usage is TRBV29-1 and J usage is TRBJ2-1; the match to TRBD2 covers 7 bases. V shed 2 bases and J 2 bases; nucleotides not matched to a gene: 6. The length of the CDR3 is 15 residues. Per the germline V gene, CDR1 is SQVTM and CDR2 is ANQGSEA. CDR3 bases: TGCAGCGTTGAACCCGCTAGCGGAGCCTACAATGAGCAGTTCTTC. It translates to CSVEPASGAYNEQFF.

J is TRBJ2-4 and V is TRBV6-5, with 7 bases that match TRBD1. J was trimmed by 8 bases and V by 2 bases; bases with no gene match: 9. Germline loops: CDR1 MNHEY, CDR2 SVGAGI. The CDR3 consists of 15 residues. The CDR3 DNA is TGTGCCAGCAGTTACCATACCGACAGGGCTTACATTCAGTACTTC. Amino acid sequence: CASSYHTDRAYIQYF.